Listed below are T cell receptor beta chains from one sample, sequenced in a study of shared clonotypes between healthy human individuals. Repertoires were generated with immunoSEQ multiplex PCR, while TCRdb's copy carries only in-frame clones and drops some. The data hold around 2,100,000 clones, with roughly 94% observed a single time. Sequencing used naive CD8+ T cells sorted from blood. These TCRs come from a man younger than 35 in good health. CDR3s include the opening cysteine and the closing phenylalanine or tryptophan. The D gene is left open where the match is weak. A clone size is listed for some rows: how often the clone was seen (once, few, many), or a class if it is expanded.

NA | NA | TRBJ2-2 | TRBV7-9 | TGTGCCAGCAGCCTAACAGGTTGGACACCGGGGGAGCTGTTTTTT | CASSLTGWTPGELFF
NA | NA | TRBJ2-2 | TRBV28 | TGTGCCAGCAGATCGTACACCGACCCCAACACCGGGGAGCTGTTTTTT | CASRSYTDPNTGELFF
many | TRBD2 | TRBJ2-5 | TRBV9 | TGTGCCAGCAGCGGACTAGCGGGAGGAGAGACCCAGTACTTC | CASSGLAGGETQYF
NA | NA | TRBJ1-1 | TRBV30 | TGTGCCACCTCGGACAGTGAAGCTTTCTTT | CATSDSEAFF
NA | NA | TRBJ2-2 | TRBV14 | TGTGCCAGCAGCCAAGAGGCCCTCGGGGAGCTGTTTTTT | CASSQEALGELFF
NA | NA | TRBJ2-3 | TRBV13 | TGTGCCAGCAGCTTAGTAGGGGAAGCAGATACGCAGTATTTT | CASSLVGEADTQYF
NA | NA | TRBJ2-7 | TRBV6-5 | TGTGCCAGCAGTTCCTATTCGGGCGCACCGTACGAGCAGTACTTC | CASSSYSGAPYEQYF
NA | NA | TRBJ1-5 | TRBV7-9 | TGTGCCAGCAGCTTTGGAAATCAGCCCCAGCATTTT | CASSFGNQPQHF
NA | TRBD2 | TRBJ2-3 | TRBV27 | TGTGCCAGCAGTTCGGGACTAGCGGAGTCGGGAGATACGCAGTATTTT | CASSSGLAESGDTQYF
NA | NA | TRBJ2-6 | TRBV11-2 | TGTGCCAGCAGCTTAGATCTGGGCAGGGAGGCTGGGGCCAACGTCCTGACTTTC | CASSLDLGREAGANVLTF
NA | NA | TRBJ2-3 | TRBV7-9 | TGTGCCAGCAGCTTAGCGCAAGCAGGACGGTCAGATACGCAGTATTTT | CASSLAQAGRSDTQYF
NA | NA | TRBJ2-5 | TRBV27 | TGTGCCAGCAGTCTCCACCCGACCTCGGGGGAGACCCAGTACTTC | CASSLHPTSGETQYF
few | NA | TRBJ1-5 | TRBV6-5 | TGTGCCAGCAGTCCTACATGGAATCAGCCCCAGCATTTT | CASSPTWNQPQHF
NA | NA | TRBJ2-5 | TRBV19 | TGTGCCAGTAGTATAGTGGAGGCGGGGGCCCACCAAGAGACCCAGTACTTC | CASSIVEAGAHQETQYF
NA | NA | TRBJ2-7 | TRBV19 | TGTGCCAGTAGTTCGGGCGGTACCTACGAGCAGTACTTC | CASSSGGTYEQYF
NA | TRBD2 | TRBJ2-3 | TRBV7-8 | TGTGCCAGCAGTTATTTAGCGGGAGGTTGGACAGATACGCAGTATTTT | CASSYLAGGWTDTQYF
NA | TRBD2 | TRBJ2-7 | TRBV6-1 | TGTGCCAGCAGTGATCTTCCGGGACTAGCGGACTACGAGCAGTACTTC | CASSDLPGLADYEQYF
NA | NA | TRBJ1-2 | TRBV12-5 | TGTGCTAGTGGTATCTCTGGCTGGTATGGCTACACCTTC | CASGISGWYGYTF
NA | NA | TRBJ2-5 | TRBV5-1 | TGCGCCAGTCTGCTAGGGGCCACCCCCTCAGAGACCCAGTACTTC | CASLLGATPSETQYF
NA | NA | TRBJ2-1 | TRBV11-3 | TGTGCCAGCAGCTTAGCGGAAGGCAATGAGCAGTTCTTC | CASSLAEGNEQFF
NA | NA | TRBJ1-2 | TRBV9 | TGTGCCAGCAGCACCCTGGGAGCCGGCGGCAGCTATGGCTACACCTTC | CASSTLGAGGSYGYTF
NA | TRBD1 | TRBJ1-1 | TRBV7-9 | TGTGCCAGCAGCTCTTGGGACAGACCTAATGAAGCTTTCTTT | CASSSWDRPNEAFF
NA | TRBD1 | TRBJ1-2 | TRBV4-1 | TGCGCCAGCAGCCACGCCGGGACAGGGGATGGCTATGGCTACACCTTC | CASSHAGTGDGYGYTF
few | NA | TRBJ1-2 | TRBV2 | TGTGCCAGCATAATCGGGTGGGGCAGGTTAGCTAACTATGGCTACACCTTC | CASIIGWGRLANYGYTF
NA | TRBD1 | TRBJ1-1 | TRBV6-5 | TGTGCCAGCGGAGACAGGGGGATAGCTGAAGCTTTCTTT | CASGDRGIAEAFF
NA | NA | TRBJ1-1 | TRBV6-1 | TGTGCCAGCAGCCCCATGTTAGAGGGGAACACTGAAGCTTTCTTT | CASSPMLEGNTEAFF
NA | NA | TRBJ2-7 | TRBV4-1 | TGCGCCAGCAGCCAAGAGGGTCCGGGGATACTTTACGAGCAGTACTTC | CASSQEGPGILYEQYF
NA | NA | TRBJ1-4 | TRBV18 | TGTGCCAGCTCACCAGTATCTAATGAAAAACTGTTTTTT | CASSPVSNEKLFF
NA | NA | TRBJ1-3 | TRBV9 | TGTGCCAGCAGCTCCCAAGACGGTGGCTCTGGAAACACCATATATTTT | CASSSQDGGSGNTIYF